Here is one T cell receptor (beta chain) with its context. Its antigen remains undetermined. Base qualities were left out, and no much larger clone turns up one base away. Using the deep immunoSEQ assay, TCR CDR3 regions were amplified from genomic DNA by multiplex PCR. Genomic DNA extracted from each cell subset was distributed evenly over all wells of several immunoSEQ 96-well plates, and each plate served as one replicate. Each replicate PCR for sorted subsets received approximately 220 ng genomic DNA, equal to roughly 30,000 T cell genomes. Purified libraries were measured with a Qubit 3.0 fluorometer, size-checked on a Bioanalyzer 2100, and measured again with the KAPA Library Quantification kit. A separate single-read 150-cycle Illumina NextSeq 550 flow cell was used to sequence each immunoSEQ 96-well plate. The authors processed their data as follows. Because the immunoSEQ output held only junctional sequences and lacked quality scores, the filtering could not match the filtering applied to full-length reads. To assign V/J genes and CDR3, sequences were annotated using PyIR, a Python wrapper for IgBLAST v1.9, with IMGT germline references. Any read was removed if the V/J assignment was weak (E-value above 1e-6), the CDR3 was missing, or the read contained stop codons, out-of-frame junctions, or ambiguous translated residues. V3J clonotypes were defined as sequences sharing an identical inferred V gene, J gene, and CDR3 amino acid sequence. The percentage overlap between two repertoires was calculated by dividing the number of shared unique clonotypes by the size of the smaller repertoire. Three approaches were used to assess repertoire richness: RTK rarefaction, the Chao1 estimator, and Recon v2.1 estimates of unobserved clonotypes. For all TCRbeta clonotypes obtained by the gDNA method from a few donors, generation probabilities were computed with OLGA. Entries here come from immuneACCESS through TCRdb and include only in-frame sequences with V and J called. Some clones fail to appear in such tables; in the studies checked, an unresolved V gene covers under half of the shortfall, and the cause of the remainder is unknown. That table is the source of V, J and clone size, and D and trimming were worked out from the DNA. This sample lists about 2.2 million clones; just over 90% were detected once. 1.5% to 2% of the sample belongs to the ten largest clones.

V is pruned by 11 bases and J by 3 bases, leaving 12 bases of the junction without a gene match. Its CDR3 holds 14 amino acids, cysteine through phenylalanine. The DNA shown is the 42-base CDR3, in frame from base 1. The germline V gene gives CDR1 as SNHLY and CDR2 as FYNNEI. For the CD8 naive samples, CD45RO-negative cells were positively selected for CCR7, yielding a CD45RA+CCR7+ population from which TemRA cells were excluded. The donors were healthy, HIV-negative adults with no recently reported acute infections or vaccinations. Only Caucasian adults living in Nashville, Tennessee, USA were represented among the donors. Blood was collected by leukapheresis, and PBMCs were isolated by Ficoll-Histopaque density gradient centrifugation and then cryopreserved in liquid nitrogen vapor phase. Analytical flow cytometry was used to check the purity and quantity of each magnetically sorted T cell population. From each sorted fraction, genomic DNA was isolated and quantified by UV absorbance on a Nanodrop 2000c.

The data were obtained in a study of shared clonotypes between healthy human individuals (dated by TCRdb to 2020 to 2022). General notes on the study: The cohort comprised two women and a few men aged 18 to 49 years. For each donor, CD4 naive and CD4 memory were each run on three plates, CD8 naive on two plates, and CD8 memory on one plate. To estimate repertoire size and how much clonotype sharing occurs between individuals, the study deeply sequenced the blood TCR repertoires of roughly 5 healthy adults. To increase sequencing depth and limit assay-specific biases, different laboratories used diverse techniques to prepare libraries and sequence TCR repertoires. Per donor, leukapheresis produced somewhere between about 0.94 and 8.9 billion PBMCs.

Beyond this particular receptor, the publication reports: Higher generation probabilities were observed for clonotypes shared by all four sorted-subset donors than for non-shared clonotypes. About 5% of naive CD4, more than 3% of naive CD8, approximately 2.2% of memory CD4, and over 0.35% of memory CD8 clonotypes were shared across four donors. Sampling was restricted to blood, and TCR repertoires in tissue are likely to differ from TCR repertoires in blood. Larger estimated clonotype richness was generally found for naive subsets than for memory subsets. Rarefaction of sorted-subset datasets indicated incomplete sequencing despite the large sequencing depth. Based on pairwise subsampling, the degree of clonotype sharing among donors was expected to be affected by sequencing depth. The small number of donors limited the genetic and exposure-history diversity represented.

The chain couples TRBV2 to TRBJ2-7; TRBD2 matches 8 bases in the middle. The TCR originated in a man younger than 30 in good health. Some clones in this sample may be carry-over from other donors' samples. Sequencing used naive CD8+ T cells from PBMCs. Sample cell subset or site, as interpreted from the label and publication: CD45RA+CCR7+. The base sequence is TGTGCCGCATCGAGGGGTAGCGGGAACTACGAGCAGTACTTC. This gives the protein CAASRGSGNYEQYF.